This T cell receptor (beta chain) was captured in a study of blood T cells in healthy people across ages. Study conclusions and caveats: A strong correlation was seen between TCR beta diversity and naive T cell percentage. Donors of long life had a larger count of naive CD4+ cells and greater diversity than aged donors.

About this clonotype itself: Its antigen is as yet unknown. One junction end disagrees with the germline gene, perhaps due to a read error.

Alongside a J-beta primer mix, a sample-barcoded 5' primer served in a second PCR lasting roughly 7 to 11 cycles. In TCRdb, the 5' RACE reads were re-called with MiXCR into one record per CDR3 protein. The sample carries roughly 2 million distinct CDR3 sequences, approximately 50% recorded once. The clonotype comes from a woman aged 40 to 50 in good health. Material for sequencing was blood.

The CDR3, as DNA: TGTGCCAGCACCCGGAGGGGAGGCGTTGGGTCTCTTTACTACGTGCAGTACTTC. Its translation is CASTRRGGVGSLYYVQYF. This rearrangement joins TRBV5-6 to TRBJ2-7, with a possible D match to TRBD2 (6 bases). The CDR3 spans 18 residues. CDR1 is SGHDT, CDR2 YYEEEE, per germline.